These 11 T cell receptor beta chains share one sample of origin, sequenced in a study of T cells after somatic rescue of genetic block. Clones were read by immunoSEQ multiplex PCR, and TCRdb kept only the in-frame ones, dropping some. The sample records about 72,000 clones, approximately 91% being singletons. Material for sequencing was peripheral blood mononuclear cells (PBMCs). All receptors derive from a man aged 25-45 years.

This clone showed up just once. The rearrangement links TRBV28 to TRBJ2-2, with 8 bases lining up with TRBD2. This CDR3 spans 16 amino acids. Germline trimming cut 1 base from V and 1 base from J; bases unmatched to any gene: 2. The germline V gene has CDR1 MDHEN and CDR2 SYDVKM. Here the CDR3 DNA reads TGTGCCAGCAGTTTATTTGCGGGAGGGAACACCGGGGAGCTGTTTTTT. Protein product: CASSLFAGGNTGELFF.

A few counts support this clone. This sequence joins TRBV27 and TRBJ1-5; no clear D. The CDR3 consists of 15 residues. The V end was cut by 7 bases, the J end by 8 bases, with 21 bases between. Germline V gives CDR1 MNHEY, CDR2 SMNVEV (reference sequence). CDR3 DNA: TGTGCCAGCACCCAAAGGGCCAGGCCCCCGGAGCCCCAGCATTTT. As protein: CASTQRARPPEPQHF.

This chain links TRBV5-1 with TRBJ1-1; 8 bases map to TRBD1. Germline V gene data show CDR1 as SGHRS and CDR2 as YFSETQ. The CDR3 loop spans 14 amino acids. The V and J ends lost 6 bases and 7 bases, in that order; junction bases with no gene match: 11. The CDR3, as DNA: TGCGCCAGCACTCCGGACAGGGAGGGGGATGAAGCTTTCTTT. Protein: CASTPDREGDEAFF. The full variable domain, with the rest looked up from reference TRBV5-1 and TRBJ1-1, is KAGVTQTPRYLIKTRGQQVTLSCSPISGHRSVSWYQQTPGQGLQFLFEYFSETQRNKGNFPGRFSGRQFSNSRSEMNVSTLELGDSALYLCASTPDREGDEAFFGQGTRLTVV.

The J gene is TRBJ2-7, the V gene TRBV10-3, with TRBD1 as a possible D gene (6 bases). Germline V gives CDR1 ENHRY, CDR2 SYGVKD. V lost 3 bases to trimming and J lost 0 bases, with 15 bases between them. The CDR3 is 16 residues long. In DNA, the CDR3 is TGTGCCATCAGTGAAGCTACAGGGAGAAGCTCCTACGAGCAGTACTTC. As protein: CAISEATGRSSYEQYF.

The chain combines TRBV19 with TRBJ1-1, with 10 bases matching TRBD1. V was clipped by 5 bases and J by 3 bases; unmatched bases: 6. CDR1 is LNHDA and CDR2 is SQIVND in the germline V gene (reference sequence). The CDR3 runs 15 residues. The CDR3: CASSDRTGGDTEAFF. CDR3 in DNA: TGTGCCAGTAGTGACCGGACAGGGGGGGACACTGAAGCTTTCTTT.

The CDR3 sequence is CASSRKPEAFF. As DNA, the CDR3 is TGTGCCAGCAGCCGAAAGCCTGAAGCTTTCTTT. The chain combines TRBV13 with TRBJ1-1; D gene uncertain. V lost 5 bases, J lost 6 bases, and 7 bases lay in between. Germline-derived CDR1 and CDR2 are PRHDT and FYEKMQ (reference sequence). The CDR3 is made up of 11 amino acids.

The V gene is TRBV28, the J gene TRBJ2-1; TRBD2 matches at 11 bases. V gave up 1 base and J gave up 6 bases; unmatched junction bases: 2. Germline V CDR1 and CDR2: MDHEN, SYDVKM. This CDR3 has 15 residues. Here the CDR3 DNA reads TGTGCCAGCAGTTTATATACTAGCGGGAGCAATGAGCAGTTCTTC. This gives the protein CASSLYTSGSNEQFF.

This sequence joins TRBV2 and TRBJ2-7; the match to TRBD1 covers 9 bases. Unmatched junction bases numbered 6, after V lost 6 bases and J lost 0 bases. This CDR3 contains 15 residues. Germline CDR1 is SNHLY and CDR2 is FYNNEI. For the CDR3, the DNA is TGTGCCAGCAGGAGGACAGGGGCAGGCTCCTACGAGCAGTACTTC. Translated: CASRRTGAGSYEQYF.

The V gene is TRBV6-5, the J gene TRBJ2-5; the D call may be TRBD1 or TRBD2 (5 bases each). Germline V lookup: CDR1 MNHEY, CDR2 SVGAGI. With 0 bases removed from V and 5 bases from J, the gap between germline ends came to 16 bases. The CDR3 runs to 16 residues. CDR3 DNA sequence: TGTGCCAGCAGTTACTCGCGACGGGACGGTCTCGAGACCCAGTACTTC. Amino acid sequence: CASSYSRRDGLETQYF.

The rearrangement joins TRBV19 to TRBJ1-4; tentative D call: TRBD1 (5 bases). The CDR3 runs 14 residues. CDR1 and CDR2 (germline): LNHDA, SQIVND (reference sequence). The V end was cut by 4 bases, the J end by 10 bases, with 16 bases between. In nucleotides, the CDR3 is TGTGCCAGTAGTACCGGGACGTACCAAGCAAAACTGTTTTTT. Residues: CASSTGTYQAKLFF.

V gene TRBV5-6 combines with J gene TRBJ1-5; 8 bases align to TRBD1. The V gene end was trimmed by 5 bases and the J gene end by 4 bases; junction bases not matched to a gene: 5. Germline-derived CDR1 and CDR2 are SGHDT and YYEEEE. The CDR3 has 14 amino acids. The CDR3 bases are TGTGCCAGCAGACCCGGGACAGGAAATCAGCCCCAGCATTTT. This encodes CASRPGTGNQPQHF.